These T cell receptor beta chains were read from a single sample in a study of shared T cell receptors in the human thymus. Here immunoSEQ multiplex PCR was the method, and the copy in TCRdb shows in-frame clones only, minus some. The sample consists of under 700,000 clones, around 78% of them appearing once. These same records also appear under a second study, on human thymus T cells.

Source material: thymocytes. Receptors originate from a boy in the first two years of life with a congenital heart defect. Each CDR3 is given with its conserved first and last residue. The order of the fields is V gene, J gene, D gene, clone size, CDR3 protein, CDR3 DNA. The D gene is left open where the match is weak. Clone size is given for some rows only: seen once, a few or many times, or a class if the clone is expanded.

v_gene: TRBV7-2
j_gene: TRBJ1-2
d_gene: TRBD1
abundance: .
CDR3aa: CASSLGDSLDYGYTF
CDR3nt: TGTGCCAGCAGCTTAGGGGACAGTCTAGACTATGGCTACACCTTC

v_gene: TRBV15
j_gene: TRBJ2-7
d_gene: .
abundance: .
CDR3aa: CATSRDHYEQYF
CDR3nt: TGTGCCACCAGCAGAGACCACTACGAGCAGTACTTC

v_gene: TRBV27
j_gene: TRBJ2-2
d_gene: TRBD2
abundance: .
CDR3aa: CASSLSGEGGLEGGRDTGELFF
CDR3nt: TGTGCCAGCAGTTTATCAGGGGAGGGGGGACTAGAAGGGGGACGGGACACCGGGGAGCTGTTTTTT

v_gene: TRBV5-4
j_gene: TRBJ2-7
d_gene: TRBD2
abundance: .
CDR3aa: CASSLKGDGRISDEQYF
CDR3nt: TGTGCCAGCAGTCTTAAAGGAGACGGGAGGATCAGTGACGAGCAGTACTTC

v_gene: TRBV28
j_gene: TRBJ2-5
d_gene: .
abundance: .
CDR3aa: CASSLGLTRGVQETQYF
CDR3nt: TGTGCCAGCAGTTTGGGCCTGACTAGAGGCGTCCAAGAGACCCAGTACTTC

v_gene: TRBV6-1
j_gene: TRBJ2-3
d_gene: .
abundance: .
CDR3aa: CASPRAKGDTDTQYF
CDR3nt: TGTGCCAGCCCAAGGGCCAAGGGGGACACAGATACGCAGTATTTT

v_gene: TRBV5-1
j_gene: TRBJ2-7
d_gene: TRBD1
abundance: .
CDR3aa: CASSLSTGDSYEQYF
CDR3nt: TGCGCCAGCAGCTTGTCGACAGGGGACTCCTACGAGCAGTACTTC

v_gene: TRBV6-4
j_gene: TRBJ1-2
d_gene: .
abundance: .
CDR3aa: CASTPGREGGYTF
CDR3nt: TGTGCCAGCACCCCGGGCCGGGAGGGTGGCTACACCTTC

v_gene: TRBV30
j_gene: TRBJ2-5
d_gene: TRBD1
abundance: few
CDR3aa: CAWFPRDRGGREETQYF
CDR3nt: TGTGCCTGGTTCCCCCGGGACAGGGGGGGTCGGGAAGAGACCCAGTACTTC

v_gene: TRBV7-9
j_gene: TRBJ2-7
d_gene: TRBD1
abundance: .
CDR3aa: CASSLAPGTGGKYEQYF
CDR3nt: TGTGCCAGCAGCTTAGCCCCGGGGACAGGGGGGAAGTACGAGCAGTACTTC

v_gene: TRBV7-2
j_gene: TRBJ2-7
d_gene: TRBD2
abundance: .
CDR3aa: CASSPSGTPPYEQYF
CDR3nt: TGTGCCAGCAGCCCTAGCGGGACTCCCCCCTACGAGCAGTACTTC

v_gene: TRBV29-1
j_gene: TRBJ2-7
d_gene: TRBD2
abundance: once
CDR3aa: CSVVAGGPPFPTEQYF
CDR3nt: TGCAGCGTCGTAGCGGGAGGCCCGCCCTTCCCAACCGAGCAGTACTTC

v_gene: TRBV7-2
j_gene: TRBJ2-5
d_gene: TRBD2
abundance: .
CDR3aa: CASGAGGYPQETQYF
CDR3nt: TGTGCCAGCGGAGCGGGAGGGTACCCTCAAGAGACCCAGTACTTC

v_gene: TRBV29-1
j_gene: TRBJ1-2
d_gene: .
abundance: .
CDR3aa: CSVEKGMDGYTF
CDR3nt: TGCAGCGTAGAAAAGGGGATGGATGGCTACACCTTC